The rows below give T cell receptor beta chains drawn from one sample of a study of CD8 T cells in ankylosing spondylitis. TCRdb ran MiXCR on the 5' RACE reads and lists one entry per CDR3 protein. The table lists about 500,000 distinct CDR3 sequences, roughly 5% of them singletons. Sequencing was carried out using blood, either unsorted or a sorted T cell fraction (not recorded which). The source is a male donor with ankylosing spondylitis. Each CDR3 is given with its conserved first and last residue. D genes are given only for firm matches. Clone size appears in some rows only: once, few, many, or a class for an expanded clone.

abundance,len,d_gene,j_gene,v_gene,CDR3nt,CDR3aa
.,12,.,TRBJ2-7,TRBV29-1,TGCAGCGTTGCGGGGGAGCGCTACGAGCAGTACTTC,CSVAGERYEQYF
many,13,.,TRBJ1-2,TRBV7-2,TGTGCCAGCAGCTTCCGGGACTTCTATGGCTACACCTTC,CASSFRDFYGYTF
few,16,TRBD2,TRBJ2-3,TRBV5-1,TGCGCCAGCAGCTTGGGTGAACTAGCGGGGGTGGATACGCAGTATTTT,CASSLGELAGVDTQYF
many,16,TRBD2,TRBJ2-1,TRBV9,TGTGCCAGCAGCGTCGATCGGGGGGGCGTCTACAATGAGCAGTTCTTC,CASSVDRGGVYNEQFF
many,14,.,TRBJ2-3,TRBV5-5,TGTGCCAGCGCTCCGGGCGGGCACACAGATACGCAGTATTTT,CASAPGGHTDTQYF
many,15,.,TRBJ2-1,TRBV5-1,TGCGCCAGCAGCTTGGCTAGCAGCTCCTACAATGAGCAGTTCTTC,CASSLASSSYNEQFF
many,14,.,TRBJ1-2,TRBV6-5,TGTGCCAGCAGTTACGGCGACAGCCTCTATGGCTACACCTTC,CASSYGDSLYGYTF
many,13,.,TRBJ1-1,TRBV7-2,TGTGCCAGCAGCCTAGGGAGGGAAACTGAAGCTTTCTTT,CASSLGRETEAFF
many,16,.,TRBJ1-1,TRBV20-1,TGCAGTGCTAGAGAGGAGGGGACCCGCATGAACACTGAAGCTTTCTTT,CSAREEGTRMNTEAFF
many,15,TRBD1,TRBJ1-4,TRBV7-9,TGTGCCAGCAGCTTAGCCCGACAGGGGGTCGAAAAACTGTTTTTT,CASSLARQGVEKLFF
few,15,TRBD2,TRBJ2-3,TRBV6-2/TRBV6-3,TGTGCCAGCAGCCACCGACTAGCGGGGGGAGATACGCAGTATTTT,CASSHRLAGGDTQYF
many,16,.,TRBJ2-5,TRBV10-3,TGTGCCATCAGTGAGTCGATCGAGCGGACGAAAGAGACCCAGTACTTC,CAISESIERTKETQYF
few,16,TRBD1,TRBJ2-2,TRBV7-9,TGTGCCAGCAGCTTGGCGACAGGGTCGAACACCGGGGAGCTGTTTTTT,CASSLATGSNTGELFF
many,19,TRBD2,TRBJ2-1,TRBV24-1,TGTGCCACCAGTGATTTGCGTAGCGGGGGGGCATCGATACACAATGAGCAGTTCTTC,CATSDLRSGGASIHNEQFF
many,15,.,TRBJ2-1,TRBV10-3,TGTGCCATCAGTGTATCCGCCTCCAGGGGAAATGAGCAGTTCTTC,CAISVSASRGNEQFF
.,13,.,TRBJ2-7,TRBV6-1,TGTGCCAGCAGGGGGGACCTAAGGTACGAGCAGTACTTC,CASRGDLRYEQYF
many,14,TRBD2,TRBJ2-3,TRBV6-5,TGTGCCAGCAGTTACTCCGGGGGGGCTAATACGCAGTATTTT,CASSYSGGANTQYF
many,15,TRBD1,TRBJ1-2,TRBV6-1,TGTGCCAGCAGAGAGAGCACAGGGGCGTACTATGGCTACACCTTC,CASRESTGAYYGYTF
.,15,TRBD1,TRBJ2-2,TRBV7-9,TGTGCCGACATGTCCCCGGGACAGGGGACCGGGGAGCTGTTTTTT,CADMSPGQGTGELFF
few,16,.,TRBJ1-1,TRBV13,TGTGCCAGCAGCCGCGGAGCGGGTAGCCCGAACACTGAAGCTTTCTTT,CASSRGAGSPNTEAFF
many,14,.,TRBJ2-7,TRBV7-2,TGTGCCAGCAGCTCAGCTGGATTGATCTACGAGCAGTACTTC,CASSSAGLIYEQYF
few,15,TRBD2,TRBJ2-3,TRBV7-8,TGTGCCAGCAGCGGACCTAGCGGGTACACAGATACGCAGTATTTT,CASSGPSGYTDTQYF
few,15,TRBD1,TRBJ2-5,TRBV18,TGTGCCAGCTCACCTCGGGACAGGGTGCGAGAGACCCAGTACTTC,CASSPRDRVRETQYF
many,15,.,TRBJ1-1,TRBV5-1,TGCGCCAGCAGCTTGGTCCCAGGGTCGAACACTGAAGCTTTCTTT,CASSLVPGSNTEAFF
few,15,.,TRBJ2-3,TRBV5-1,TGCGCCAGCAGAGGAGCGGGACAAAGCACAGATACGCAGTATTTT,CASRGAGQSTDTQYF
many,14,TRBD2,TRBJ2-7,TRBV12-3/TRBV12-4,TGTGCCAGCAGAACTAGCGGACGTCCCTACGAGCAGTACTTC,CASRTSGRPYEQYF
.,14,.,TRBJ1-2,TRBV28,TGTGCCAGCAGTTTTACCCCCCTCTCGACAGGACGAAGCTTC,CASSFTPLSTGRSF
many,15,TRBD1,TRBJ2-7,TRBV27,TGTGCCAGCAGACTCACCGGGACAGTTGCCTACGAGCAGTACTTC,CASRLTGTVAYEQYF
many,12,TRBD2,TRBJ2-2,TRBV7-2,TGTGCCAGCCGGGGGGTCACCGGGGAGCTGTTTTTT,CASRGVTGELFF
.,18,.,TRBJ2-7,TRBV4-2,TGTGCCAGCAGCCAGCACTCCCAACCCGGTGGGGCTCACTACGAGCAGTACTTC,CASSQHSQPGGAHYEQYF
many,16,TRBD2,TRBJ2-3,TRBV11-2,TGTGCCAGCAGCCCAGGGACTAGCGCAAGCACAGATACGCAGTATTTT,CASSPGTSASTDTQYF
many,18,.,TRBJ2-1,TRBV21-1,TGTGCCAGCAGCAAAGGGGAGAGAGGGGGGGATACCTACAATGAGCAGTTCTTC,CASSKGERGGDTYNEQFF
many,18,TRBD1,TRBJ1-5,TRBV6-1,TGTGCCAGCAGTAGGATATACCCCCGGGACAGGGCGGCTCAGCCCCAGCATTTT,CASSRIYPRDRAAQPQHF